This T cell receptor beta chain was profiled in a study of identical twins. Study findings and constraints: Abundant cord blood beta clonotypes carried fewer insertions; memory repertoires showed none. Twin sharing of out-of-frame TCR alpha was underestimated by models in monozygotic pairs. Where out-of-frame alpha sequences were twin-shared, they showed excess low generation probability.

With respect to this clonotype: Its antigen is unidentified.

TCRdb fed the 5' RACE reads into MiXCR, producing one record per CDR3 protein. The sample holds some 1,600,000 distinct CDR3 sequences, more than 30% seen once. Trimming at V came to 3 bases and at J to 13 bases, leaving 9 bases not matched to a gene. There are 14 residues in the CDR3. Sequencing was done on a sample of cord blood. This receptor was obtained from a newborn girl in good health. V gene TRBV12-3 or TRBV12-4 combines with J gene TRBJ2-1, with 10 bases aligning to TRBD1. For the CDR3, the DNA is TGTGCCAGCAGTTTCTCCGGACAGGGGGAGACCCAGTTCTTC. This sequence encodes CASSFSGQGETQFF.